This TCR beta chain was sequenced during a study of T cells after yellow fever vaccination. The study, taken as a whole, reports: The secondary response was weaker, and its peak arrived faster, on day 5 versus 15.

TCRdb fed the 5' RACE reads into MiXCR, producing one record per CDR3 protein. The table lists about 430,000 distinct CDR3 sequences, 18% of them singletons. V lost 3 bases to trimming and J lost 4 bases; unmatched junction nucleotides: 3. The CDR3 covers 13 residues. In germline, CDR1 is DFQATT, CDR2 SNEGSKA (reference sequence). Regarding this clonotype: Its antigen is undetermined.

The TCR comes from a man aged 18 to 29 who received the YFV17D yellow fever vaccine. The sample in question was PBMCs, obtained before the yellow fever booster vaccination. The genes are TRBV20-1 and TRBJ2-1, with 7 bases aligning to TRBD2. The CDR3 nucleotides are TGCAGTGCTAGGGGCGGGGGTTACAATGAGCAGTTCTTC. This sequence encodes CSARGGGYNEQFF.